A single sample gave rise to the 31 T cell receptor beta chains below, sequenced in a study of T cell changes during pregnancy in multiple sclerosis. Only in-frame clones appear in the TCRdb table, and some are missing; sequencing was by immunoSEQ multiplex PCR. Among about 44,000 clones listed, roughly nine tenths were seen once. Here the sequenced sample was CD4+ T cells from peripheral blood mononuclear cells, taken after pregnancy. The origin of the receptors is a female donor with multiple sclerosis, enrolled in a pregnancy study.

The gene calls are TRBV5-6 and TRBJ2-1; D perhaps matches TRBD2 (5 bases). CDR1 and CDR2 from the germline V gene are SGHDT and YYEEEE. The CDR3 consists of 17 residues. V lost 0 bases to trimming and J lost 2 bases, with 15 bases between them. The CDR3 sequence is CASSLGPQRRTYNEQFF. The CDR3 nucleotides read TGTGCCAGCAGCTTGGGCCCCCAGCGGCGGACCTACAATGAGCAGTTCTTC.

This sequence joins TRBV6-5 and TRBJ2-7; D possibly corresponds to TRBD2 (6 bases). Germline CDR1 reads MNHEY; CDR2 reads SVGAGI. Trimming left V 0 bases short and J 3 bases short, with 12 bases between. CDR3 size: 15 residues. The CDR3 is CASSYSRGGDYEQYF. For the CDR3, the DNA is TGTGCCAGCAGTTACTCTCGTGGAGGGGACTACGAGCAGTACTTC.

The DNA for the CDR3 is TGTGCCAGCAGCTTGGTAGCGGAATCCTCCTACAATGAGCAGTTCTTC. Amino acids: CASSLVAESSYNEQFF. The chain recombines TRBV5-6 with TRBJ2-1; D possibly corresponds to TRBD2 (6 bases). This CDR3 contains 16 residues. Per the germline V gene, CDR1 is SGHDT and CDR2 is YYEEEE. V lost 0 bases, J lost 0 bases, and 10 bases lay in between.

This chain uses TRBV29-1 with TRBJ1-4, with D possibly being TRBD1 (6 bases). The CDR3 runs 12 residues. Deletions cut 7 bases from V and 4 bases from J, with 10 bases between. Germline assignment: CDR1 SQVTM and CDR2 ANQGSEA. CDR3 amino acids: CSGGQLNEKLFF. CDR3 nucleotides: TGCAGCGGGGGGCAGCTTAATGAAAAACTGTTTTTT.

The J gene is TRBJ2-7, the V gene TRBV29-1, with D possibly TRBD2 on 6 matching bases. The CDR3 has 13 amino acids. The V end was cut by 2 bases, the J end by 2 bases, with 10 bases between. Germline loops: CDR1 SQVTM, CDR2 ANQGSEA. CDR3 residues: CSVELTGAYEQYF. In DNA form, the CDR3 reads TGCAGCGTTGAACTTACGGGGGCCTACGAGCAGTACTTC.

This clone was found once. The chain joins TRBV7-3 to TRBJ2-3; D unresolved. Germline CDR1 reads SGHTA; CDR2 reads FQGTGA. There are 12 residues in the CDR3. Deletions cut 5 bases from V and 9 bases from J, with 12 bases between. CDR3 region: CASSPYGETQYF. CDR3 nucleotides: TGTGCCAGCAGCCCGTATGGAGAGACGCAGTATTTT.

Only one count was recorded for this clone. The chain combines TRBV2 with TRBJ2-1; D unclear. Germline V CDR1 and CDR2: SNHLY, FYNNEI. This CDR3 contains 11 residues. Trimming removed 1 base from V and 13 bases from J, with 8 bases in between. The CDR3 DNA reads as TGTGCCAGCAGTGAAGAGTTCCTACAGTTCTTC. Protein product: CASSEEFLQFF.

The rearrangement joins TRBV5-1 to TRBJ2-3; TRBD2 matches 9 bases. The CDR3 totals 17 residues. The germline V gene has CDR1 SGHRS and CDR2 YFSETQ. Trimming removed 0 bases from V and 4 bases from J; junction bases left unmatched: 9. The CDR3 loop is CASSLVGSGSMSDTQYF. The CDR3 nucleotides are TGCGCCAGCAGCTTGGTCGGTAGCGGGAGCATGTCAGATACGCAGTATTTT.

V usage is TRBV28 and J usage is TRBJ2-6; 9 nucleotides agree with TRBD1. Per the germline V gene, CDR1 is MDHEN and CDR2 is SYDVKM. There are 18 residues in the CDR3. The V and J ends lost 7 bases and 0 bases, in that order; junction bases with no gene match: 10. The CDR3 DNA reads TGTGCCAGCACCCATAGAAGGACAGGGGTCTCTGGGGCCAACGTCCTGACTTTC. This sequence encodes CASTHRRTGVSGANVLTF.

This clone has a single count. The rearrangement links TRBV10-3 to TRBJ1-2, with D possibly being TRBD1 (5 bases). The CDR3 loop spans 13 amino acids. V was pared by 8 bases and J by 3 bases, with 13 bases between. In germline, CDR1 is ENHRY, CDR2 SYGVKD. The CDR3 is CAIGGGIDYGYTF. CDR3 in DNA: TGTGCCATCGGGGGGGGGATCGACTATGGCTACACCTTC.

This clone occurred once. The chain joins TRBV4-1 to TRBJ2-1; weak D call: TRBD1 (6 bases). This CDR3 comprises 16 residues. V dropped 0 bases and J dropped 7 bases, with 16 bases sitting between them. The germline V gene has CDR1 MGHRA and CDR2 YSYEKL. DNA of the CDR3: TGCGCCAGCAGCCAAGAACGGACAGTCTTATTTAATGAGCAGTTCTTC. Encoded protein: CASSQERTVLFNEQFF.

The CDR3 is CASRAGTGDYQPQHF. The CDR3 DNA is TGTGCCAGCAGGGCCGGGACAGGGGACTATCAGCCCCAGCATTTT. The rearrangement joins TRBV6-5 to TRBJ1-5, with 10 bases lining up with TRBD1. Germline V gene sequence: CDR1 MNHEY, CDR2 SVGAGI. V was pared by 6 bases and J by 5 bases, with 7 bases of the junction left unmatched. This CDR3 is 15 amino acids long.

As DNA, the CDR3 is TGCGCCAGCAGCACCGGGACTAGCACCGACGAGCAGTACTTC. Amino acid sequence: CASSTGTSTDEQYF. This rearrangement joins TRBV4-1 to TRBJ2-7, with 9 bases fitting TRBD2. The germline gives CDR1 MGHRA, CDR2 YSYEKL. CDR3 length: 14 amino acids. The V and J ends lost 5 bases and 5 bases, in that order; junction bases with no gene match: 7.

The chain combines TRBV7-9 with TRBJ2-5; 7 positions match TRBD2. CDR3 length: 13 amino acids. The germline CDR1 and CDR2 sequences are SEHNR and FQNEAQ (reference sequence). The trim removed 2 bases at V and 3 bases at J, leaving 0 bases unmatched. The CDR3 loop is CASSLLAEETQYF. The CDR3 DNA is TGTGCCAGCAGCTTACTAGCGGAAGAGACCCAGTACTTC.

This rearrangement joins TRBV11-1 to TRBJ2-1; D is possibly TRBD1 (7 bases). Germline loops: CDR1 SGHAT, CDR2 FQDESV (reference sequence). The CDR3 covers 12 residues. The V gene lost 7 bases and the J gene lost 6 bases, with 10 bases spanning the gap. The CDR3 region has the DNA TGTGCCAGCACCAGGGGGGTCAATGAGCAGTTCTTC. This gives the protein CASTRGVNEQFF. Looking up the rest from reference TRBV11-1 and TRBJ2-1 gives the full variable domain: EAEVAQSPRYKITEKSQAVAFWCDPISGHATLYWYRQILGQGPELLVQFQDESVVDDSQLPKDRFSAERLKGVDSTLKIQPAELGDSAMYLCASTRGVNEQFFGPGTRLTVL.

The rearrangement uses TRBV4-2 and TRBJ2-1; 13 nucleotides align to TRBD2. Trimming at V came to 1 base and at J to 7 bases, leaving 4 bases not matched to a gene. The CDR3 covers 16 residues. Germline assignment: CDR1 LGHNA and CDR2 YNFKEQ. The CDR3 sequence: CASSQATSGRINEQFF. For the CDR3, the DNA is TGTGCCAGCAGCCAAGCGACTAGCGGGAGGATTAATGAGCAGTTCTTC.

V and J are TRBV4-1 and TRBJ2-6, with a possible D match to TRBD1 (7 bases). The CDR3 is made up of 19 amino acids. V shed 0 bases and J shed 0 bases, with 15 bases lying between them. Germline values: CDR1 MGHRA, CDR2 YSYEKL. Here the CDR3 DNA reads TGCGCCAGCAGCCAAGATAAGGCAGGGGGGTTCTCTGGGGCCAACGTCCTGACTTTC. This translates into CASSQDKAGGFSGANVLTF.

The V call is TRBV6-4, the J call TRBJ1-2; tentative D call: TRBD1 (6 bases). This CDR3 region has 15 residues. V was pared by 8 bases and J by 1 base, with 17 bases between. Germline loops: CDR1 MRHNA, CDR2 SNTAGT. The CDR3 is CASSLLEGGNYGYTF. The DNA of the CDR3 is TGTGCCAGCTCCCTGCTCGAAGGGGGTAACTATGGCTACACCTTC.

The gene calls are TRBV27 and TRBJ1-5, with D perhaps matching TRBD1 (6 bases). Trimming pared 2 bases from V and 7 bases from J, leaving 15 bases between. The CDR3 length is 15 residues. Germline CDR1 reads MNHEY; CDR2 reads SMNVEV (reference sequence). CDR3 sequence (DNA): TGTGCCAGCAGTTTACAACCGGGACATATACAGCCCCAGCATTTT. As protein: CASSLQPGHIQPQHF.

CDR3 bases: TGTGCCAGCAGTTTAAGGGGTGGGGAGACCCAGTACTTC. Translating gives CASSLRGGETQYF. This sequence joins TRBV27 and TRBJ2-5, with a possible D match to TRBD1 (5 bases). V was trimmed by 2 bases and J by 5 bases, leaving 9 bases between them. Germline V gene sequence: CDR1 MNHEY, CDR2 SMNVEV (reference sequence). This CDR3 region has 13 residues.

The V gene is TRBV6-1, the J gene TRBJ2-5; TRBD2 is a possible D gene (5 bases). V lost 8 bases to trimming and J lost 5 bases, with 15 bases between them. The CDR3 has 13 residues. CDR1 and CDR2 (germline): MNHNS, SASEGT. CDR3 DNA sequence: TGTGCCAGCTTCCAGAGGGATCGGGAGACCCAGTACTTC. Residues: CASFQRDRETQYF.

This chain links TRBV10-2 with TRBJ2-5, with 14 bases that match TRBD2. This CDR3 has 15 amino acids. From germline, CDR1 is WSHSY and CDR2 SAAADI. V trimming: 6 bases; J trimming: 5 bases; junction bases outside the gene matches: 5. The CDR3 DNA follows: TGCGCCAGCAGAGGAGGACTAGCGGGAGGTGAGACCCAGTACTTC. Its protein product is CASRGGLAGGETQYF.

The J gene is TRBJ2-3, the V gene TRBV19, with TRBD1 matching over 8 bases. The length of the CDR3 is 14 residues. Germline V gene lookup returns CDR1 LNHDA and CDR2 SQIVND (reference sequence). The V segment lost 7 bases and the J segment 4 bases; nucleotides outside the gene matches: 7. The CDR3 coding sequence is TGTGCCAGTACCTGGACAGGGACTCCAGATACGCAGTATTTT. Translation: CASTWTGTPDTQYF.

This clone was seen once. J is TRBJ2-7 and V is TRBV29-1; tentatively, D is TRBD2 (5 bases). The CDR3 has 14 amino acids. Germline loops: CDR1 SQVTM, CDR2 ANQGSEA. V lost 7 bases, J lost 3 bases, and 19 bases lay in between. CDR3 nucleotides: TGCAGCGCCGGCGTTCGGGATTCACTCTACGAGCAGTACTTC. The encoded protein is CSAGVRDSLYEQYF.

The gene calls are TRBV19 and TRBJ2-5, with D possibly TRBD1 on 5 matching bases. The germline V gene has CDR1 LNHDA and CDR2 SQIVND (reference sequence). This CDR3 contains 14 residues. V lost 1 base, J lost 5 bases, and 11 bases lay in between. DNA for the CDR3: TGTGCCAGTAGTATAGCAGGCAGGGTGGAGACCCAGTACTTC. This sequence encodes CASSIAGRVETQYF. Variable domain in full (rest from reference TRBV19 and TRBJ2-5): DGGITQSPKYLFRKEGQNVTLSCEQNLNHDAMYWYRQDPGQGLRLIYYSQIVNDFQKGDIAEGYSVSREKKESFPLTVTSAQKNPTAFYLCASSIAGRVETQYFGPGTRLLVL.

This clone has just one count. The CDR3 loop reads CAWSEGAWGGYTF. CDR3 nucleotide sequence: TGTGCCTGGAGTGAGGGGGCCTGGGGGGGCTACACCTTC. The chain is built from TRBV30 and TRBJ1-2; the match to TRBD1 covers 7 bases. Germline CDR1 is GTSNPN and CDR2 is SVGIG (reference sequence). Trimming at V came to 1 base and at J to 8 bases, leaving 7 bases not matched to a gene. The CDR3 extends over 13 amino acids.

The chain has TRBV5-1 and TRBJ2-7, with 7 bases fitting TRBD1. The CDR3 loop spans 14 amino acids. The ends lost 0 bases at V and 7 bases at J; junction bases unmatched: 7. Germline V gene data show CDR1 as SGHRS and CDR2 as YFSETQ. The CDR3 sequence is CASSLGQGRGEQYF. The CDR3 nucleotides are TGCGCCAGCAGCTTGGGACAGGGAAGAGGGGAGCAGTACTTC.

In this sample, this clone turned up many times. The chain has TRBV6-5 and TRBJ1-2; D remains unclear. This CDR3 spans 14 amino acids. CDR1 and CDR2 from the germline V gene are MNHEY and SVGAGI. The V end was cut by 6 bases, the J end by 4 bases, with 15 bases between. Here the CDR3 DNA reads TGTGCCAGCAGGCCCGCAGGACTGATCTATGGCTACACCTTC. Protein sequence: CASRPAGLIYGYTF.

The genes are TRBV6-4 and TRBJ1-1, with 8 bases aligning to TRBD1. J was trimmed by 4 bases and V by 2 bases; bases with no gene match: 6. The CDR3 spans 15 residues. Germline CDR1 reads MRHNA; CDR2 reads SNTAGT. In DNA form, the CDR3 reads TGTGCCAGCAGTGACCCCAGGGGGCCATTCACTGAAGCTTTCTTT. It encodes CASSDPRGPFTEAFF.

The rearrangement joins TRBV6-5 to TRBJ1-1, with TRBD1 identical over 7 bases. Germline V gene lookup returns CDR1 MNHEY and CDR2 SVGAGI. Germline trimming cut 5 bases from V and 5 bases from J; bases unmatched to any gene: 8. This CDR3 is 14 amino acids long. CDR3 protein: CASSNPGRGTEAFF. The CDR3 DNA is TGTGCCAGCAGTAACCCAGGCAGGGGGACTGAAGCTTTCTTT.

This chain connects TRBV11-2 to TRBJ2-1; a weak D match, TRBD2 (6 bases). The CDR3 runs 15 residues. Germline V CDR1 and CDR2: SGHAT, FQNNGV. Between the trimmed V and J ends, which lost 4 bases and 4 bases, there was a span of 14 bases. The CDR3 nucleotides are TGTGCCAGCAGCTCAACAGCTGGGACTTACAATGAGCAGTTCTTC. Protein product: CASSSTAGTYNEQFF. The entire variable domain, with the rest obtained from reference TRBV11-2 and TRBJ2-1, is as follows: EAGVAQSPRYKIIEKRQSVAFWCNPISGHATLYWYQQILGQGPKLLIQFQNNGVVDDSQLPKDRFSAERLKGVDSTLKIQPAKLEDSAVYLCASSSTAGTYNEQFFGPGTRLTVL.